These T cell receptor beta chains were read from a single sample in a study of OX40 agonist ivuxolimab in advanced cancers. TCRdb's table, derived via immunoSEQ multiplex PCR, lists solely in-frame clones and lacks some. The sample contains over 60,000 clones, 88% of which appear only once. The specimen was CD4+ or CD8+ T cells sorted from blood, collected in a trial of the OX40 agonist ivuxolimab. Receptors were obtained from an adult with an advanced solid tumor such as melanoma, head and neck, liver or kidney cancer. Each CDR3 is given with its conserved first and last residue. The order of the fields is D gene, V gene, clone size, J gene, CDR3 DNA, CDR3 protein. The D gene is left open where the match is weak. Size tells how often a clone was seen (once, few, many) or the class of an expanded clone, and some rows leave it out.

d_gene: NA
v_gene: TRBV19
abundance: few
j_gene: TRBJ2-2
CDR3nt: TGTGCCAGTAGAAGGGCGACTGGCACCGGGGAGCTGTTTTTT
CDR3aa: CASRRATGTGELFF

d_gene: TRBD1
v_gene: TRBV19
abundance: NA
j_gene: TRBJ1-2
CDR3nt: TGTGCCAGTAGATCCTCCGGTACAGGGGGATATGGCTACACCTTC
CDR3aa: CASRSSGTGGYGYTF

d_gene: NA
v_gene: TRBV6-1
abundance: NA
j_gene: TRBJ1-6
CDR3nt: TGTGCCAGCCAACCTGGCAGGTATAATTCACCCCTCCACTTT
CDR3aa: CASQPGRYNSPLHF

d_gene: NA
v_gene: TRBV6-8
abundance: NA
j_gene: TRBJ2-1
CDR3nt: TGTGCCAGCAGTTACCCCCGCCTTATCCATGAGCAGTTCTTC
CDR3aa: CASSYPRLIHEQFF

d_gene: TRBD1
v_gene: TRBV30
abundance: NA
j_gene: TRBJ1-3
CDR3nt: TGTGCCTGGAGTTACACAGGGGTCTCTGGAAACACCATATATTTT
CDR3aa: CAWSYTGVSGNTIYF

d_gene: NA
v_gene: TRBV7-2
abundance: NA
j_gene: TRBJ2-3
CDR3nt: TGTGCCAGCAGCCTTTTCACAGATACGCAGTATTTT
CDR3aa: CASSLFTDTQYF

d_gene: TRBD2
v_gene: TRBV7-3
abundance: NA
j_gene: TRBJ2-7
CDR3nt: TGTGCCAGCAGCCCCACTAGCGGGAGCACGGGCGAGCAGTACTTC
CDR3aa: CASSPTSGSTGEQYF

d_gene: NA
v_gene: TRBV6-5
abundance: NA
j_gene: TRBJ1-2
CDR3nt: TGTGCCAGCAGTAGGGCCCTTCTGGGTGGCTACACCTTC
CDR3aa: CASSRALLGGYTF

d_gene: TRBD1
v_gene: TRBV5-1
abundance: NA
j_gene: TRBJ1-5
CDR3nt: TGCGCCAGCAGCCTAACAGGGGTCAGCAATCAGCCCCAGCATTTT
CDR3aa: CASSLTGVSNQPQHF

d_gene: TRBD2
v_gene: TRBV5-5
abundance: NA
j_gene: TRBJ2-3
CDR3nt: TGTGCCAGCAGCTCGGGGGGGAGAACAGATACGCAGTATTTT
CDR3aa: CASSSGGRTDTQYF

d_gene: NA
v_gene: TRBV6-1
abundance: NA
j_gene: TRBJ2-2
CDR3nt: TGTGCCAGCAGTGAATATTTTAGGGAGCTGTTTTTT
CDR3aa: CASSEYFRELFF

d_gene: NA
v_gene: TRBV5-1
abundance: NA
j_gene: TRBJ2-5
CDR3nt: TGCGCCAGCAGCCCCCAACAGGGAAGGCAAGAGACCCAGTACTTC
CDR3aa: CASSPQQGRQETQYF

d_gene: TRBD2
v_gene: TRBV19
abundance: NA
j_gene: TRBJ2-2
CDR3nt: TGTGCCAGTAGTACGGGACTAGCGGGAGTTACCGGGGAGCTGTTTTTT
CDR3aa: CASSTGLAGVTGELFF

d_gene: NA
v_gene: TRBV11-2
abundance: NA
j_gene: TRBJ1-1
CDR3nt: TGTGCCAGCAGCCCCTTCACTAGGTTGGAAGCTTTCTTT
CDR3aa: CASSPFTRLEAFF

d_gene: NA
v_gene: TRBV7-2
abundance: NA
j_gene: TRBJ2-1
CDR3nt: TGTGCCAGCAGCCGATCGGAGGCGCATAATGAGCAGTTCTTC
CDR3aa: CASSRSEAHNEQFF

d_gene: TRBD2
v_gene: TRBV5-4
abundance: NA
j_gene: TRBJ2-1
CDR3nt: TGTGCCAGCAGCCGAGCATCATTGGCTAGCGGAGACAATGAGCAGTTCTTC
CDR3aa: CASSRASLASGDNEQFF

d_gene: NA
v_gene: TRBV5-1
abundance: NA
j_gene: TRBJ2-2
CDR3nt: TGCGCCAGCAACGGACAGACCGGGGGCACCGGGGAGCTGTTTTTT
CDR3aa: CASNGQTGGTGELFF

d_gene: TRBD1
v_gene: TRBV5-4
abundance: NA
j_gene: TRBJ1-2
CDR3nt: TGTGCCAGCAGCCCCATGACAGGGCTGGCAAATGGCTACACCTTC
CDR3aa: CASSPMTGLANGYTF

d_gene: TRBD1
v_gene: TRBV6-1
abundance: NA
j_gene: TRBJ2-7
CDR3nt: TGTGCCAGCAGTCCGGTACAGGGGGTAGGGTACTTC
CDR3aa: CASSPVQGVGYF

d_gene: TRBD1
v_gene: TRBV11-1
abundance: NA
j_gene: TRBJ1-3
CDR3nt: TGTGCCAGCAGCGCCGGGACAGTGAGAAACACCATATATTTT
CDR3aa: CASSAGTVRNTIYF

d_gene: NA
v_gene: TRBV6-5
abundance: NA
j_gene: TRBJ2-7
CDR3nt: TGTGCCAGCACCTTTCAGGGCTACTACGAGCAGTACTTC
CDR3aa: CASTFQGYYEQYF

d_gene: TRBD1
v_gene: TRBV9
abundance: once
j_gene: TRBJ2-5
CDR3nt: TGTGCCAGCAGCCGCAGGGGGTACCAAGAGACCCAGTACTTC
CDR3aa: CASSRRGYQETQYF

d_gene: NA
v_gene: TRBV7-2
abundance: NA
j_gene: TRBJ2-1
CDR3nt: TGTGCCAGCAGCTCGTACAGGTCCAGCGTGCAGTTCTTC
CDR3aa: CASSSYRSSVQFF

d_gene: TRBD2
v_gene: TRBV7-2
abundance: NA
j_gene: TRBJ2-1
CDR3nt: TGTGCCAGCAGCTTCGGGGCGGCGGGGGGGGCCTACAATGAGCAGTTCTTC
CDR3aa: CASSFGAAGGAYNEQFF

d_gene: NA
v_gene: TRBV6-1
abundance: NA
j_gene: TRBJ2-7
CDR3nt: TGTGCCAGCAGTGGACACTACGAGCAGTACTTC
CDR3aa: CASSGHYEQYF

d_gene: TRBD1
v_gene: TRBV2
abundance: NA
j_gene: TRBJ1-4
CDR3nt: TGTGCCAGCAGTCAGCACGGACAGGGGTTGGCTAATGAAAAACTGTTTTTT
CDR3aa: CASSQHGQGLANEKLFF

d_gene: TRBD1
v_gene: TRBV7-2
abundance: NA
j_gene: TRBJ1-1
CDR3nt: TGTGCCAGCAGCCTTAGAACAGGGGTGAACACTGAAGCTTTCTTT
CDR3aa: CASSLRTGVNTEAFF

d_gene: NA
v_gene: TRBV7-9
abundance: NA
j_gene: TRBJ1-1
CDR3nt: TGTGCCAGCAGCTTAGTGGCAGTCAACACTGAAGCTTTCTTT
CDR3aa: CASSLVAVNTEAFF

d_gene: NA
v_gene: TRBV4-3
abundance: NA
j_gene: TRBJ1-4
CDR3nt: TGCGCCAGCAGCCGGGGGGCGGGTAATGAAAAACTGTTTTTT
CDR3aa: CASSRGAGNEKLFF

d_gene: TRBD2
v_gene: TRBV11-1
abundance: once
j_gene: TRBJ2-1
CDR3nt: TGTGCCAGCAGCTCGGGACTAGCGGGGGGCCGTCCGTTCTTC
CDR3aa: CASSSGLAGGRPFF

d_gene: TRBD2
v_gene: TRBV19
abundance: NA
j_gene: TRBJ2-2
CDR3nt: TGTGCCAGTAAGGGGACTACTCACACCGGGGAGCTGTTTTTT
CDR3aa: CASKGTTHTGELFF

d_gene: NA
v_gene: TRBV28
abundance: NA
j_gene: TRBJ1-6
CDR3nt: TGTGCCAGCAGTTTAAGGCAGTTTAATTCACCCCTCCACTTT
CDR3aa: CASSLRQFNSPLHF

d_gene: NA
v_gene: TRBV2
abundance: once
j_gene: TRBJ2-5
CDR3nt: TGTGCCAGCAGGGAAGGGGCAGAGACCCAGTACTTC
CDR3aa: CASREGAETQYF

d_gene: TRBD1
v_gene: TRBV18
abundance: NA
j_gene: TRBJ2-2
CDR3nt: TGTGCCAGCTCACCACCGGGACAGGGCAGCGGGGAGCTGTTTTTT
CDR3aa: CASSPPGQGSGELFF

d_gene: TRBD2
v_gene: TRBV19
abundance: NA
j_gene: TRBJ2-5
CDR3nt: TGTGCCAGTAGTAGGGGTGGACTAGCGGGGGGCGAAGAGACCCAGTACTTC
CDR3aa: CASSRGGLAGGEETQYF

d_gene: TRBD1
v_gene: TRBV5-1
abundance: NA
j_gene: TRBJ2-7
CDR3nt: TGCGCCAGCAGCCCCAGACAGGGAAACGAGCAGTACTTC
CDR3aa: CASSPRQGNEQYF

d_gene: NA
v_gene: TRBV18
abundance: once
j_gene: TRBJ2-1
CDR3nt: TGTGCCAGCTCACCACCTGGGGTTCGGGGTGAGCAGTTCTTC
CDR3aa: CASSPPGVRGEQFF

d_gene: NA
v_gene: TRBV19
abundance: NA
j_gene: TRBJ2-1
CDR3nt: TGTGCCAGTAGTGCCCGGGCCTCCCCCATCCGCAATGAGCAGTTCTTC
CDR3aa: CASSARASPIRNEQFF

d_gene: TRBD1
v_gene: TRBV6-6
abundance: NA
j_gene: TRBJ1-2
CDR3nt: TGTGCCAGCCATGCAGGGGGCTCTAACTATGGCTACACCTTC
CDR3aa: CASHAGGSNYGYTF

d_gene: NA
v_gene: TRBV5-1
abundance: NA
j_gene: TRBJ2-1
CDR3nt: TGCGCCAGCAGCTCTGGGGACTACAATGAGCAGTTCTTC
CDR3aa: CASSSGDYNEQFF

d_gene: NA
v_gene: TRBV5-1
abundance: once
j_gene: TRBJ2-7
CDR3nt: TGCGCCAGCAGCTCCCTTGCCTCCTACGAGCAGTACTTC
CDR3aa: CASSSLASYEQYF

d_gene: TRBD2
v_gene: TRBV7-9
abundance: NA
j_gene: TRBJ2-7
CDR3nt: TGTGCCAGCAGCTTCCGACTAGCGGGGGTTTACGAGCAGTACTTC
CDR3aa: CASSFRLAGVYEQYF

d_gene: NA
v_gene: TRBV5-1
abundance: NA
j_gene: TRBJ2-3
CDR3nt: TGCGCCAGCAGCCCGAGGACAGCCACAGATACGCAGTATTTT
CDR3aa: CASSPRTATDTQYF

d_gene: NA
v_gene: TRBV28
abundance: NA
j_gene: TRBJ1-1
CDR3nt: TGTGCCAGCAGTCCTTTTGGGGGGGTGAACACTGAAGCTTTCTTT
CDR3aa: CASSPFGGVNTEAFF

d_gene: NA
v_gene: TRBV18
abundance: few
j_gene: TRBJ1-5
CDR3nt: TGTGCCAGCTCACCATCTTACAATCAGCCCCAGCATTTT
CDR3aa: CASSPSYNQPQHF

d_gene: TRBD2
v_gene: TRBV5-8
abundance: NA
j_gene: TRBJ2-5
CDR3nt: TGTGCCAGCAGCCCATGGACTAGTGAGACCCAGTACTTC
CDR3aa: CASSPWTSETQYF

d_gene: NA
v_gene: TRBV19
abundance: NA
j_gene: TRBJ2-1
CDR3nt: TGTGCCAGTGCCGGGACATCATCCTACAATGAGCAGTTCTTC
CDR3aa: CASAGTSSYNEQFF

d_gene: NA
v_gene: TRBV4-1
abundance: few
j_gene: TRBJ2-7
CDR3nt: TGCGCCAGCAGCCCCCACCCGACGGCGACGGACGAGCAGTACTTC
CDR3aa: CASSPHPTATDEQYF

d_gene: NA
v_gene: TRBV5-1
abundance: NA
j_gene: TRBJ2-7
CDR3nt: TGCGCCAGCAGCTCCGACCCCGGGGGCCGCTTGGGGGAGCAGTACTTC
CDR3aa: CASSSDPGGRLGEQYF

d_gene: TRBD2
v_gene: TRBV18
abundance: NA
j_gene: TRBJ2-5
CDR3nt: TGTGCCAGCTCACCTCCGGGAGGGCCAGAGACCCAGTACTTC
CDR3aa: CASSPPGGPETQYF

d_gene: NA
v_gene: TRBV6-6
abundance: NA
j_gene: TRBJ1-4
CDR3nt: TGTGCCAGCAGTTACGGGGCAGGGAGAGGTGAAAAACTGTTTTTT
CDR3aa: CASSYGAGRGEKLFF

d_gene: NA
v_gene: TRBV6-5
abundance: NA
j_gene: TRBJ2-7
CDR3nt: TGTGCCAGCAGTGAACCGGGACCACAGGGAGAAGAGTACTTC
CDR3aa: CASSEPGPQGEEYF

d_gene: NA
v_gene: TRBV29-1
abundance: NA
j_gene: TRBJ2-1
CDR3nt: TGCAGCGTTGTTAAGGGATCCTACAATGAGCAGTTCTTC
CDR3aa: CSVVKGSYNEQFF